This T cell receptor (beta chain) comes out of a study of identical twins. General observations from the study: Zero-insertion analyses could be partly confounded by invariant MAIT and iNKT cells. Out-of-frame alpha sequences shared by twins were enriched for low generation probability. Reduced insertions were recorded for abundant cord blood beta clonotypes, with no such pattern in memory repertoires. Modelling underestimated the level of out-of-frame TCR alpha sharing observed in monozygotic twins.

After removal of 2 bases from V and 0 bases from J, the junction contained 9 bases not matched to a gene. This CDR3 is built from 20 residues. There are a few counts of this clonotype. Its antigen is as yet unknown. MiXCR, run by TCRdb on the 5' RACE reads, gives a single entry per CDR3 protein. This sample has 500,000 to 550,000 distinct CDR3 sequences; 20% to 25% occur once, and the top ten carry 0.48%. The same data also contributed to another study, on yellow fever vaccine responses in identical twins.

The chain carries TRBV12-3 or TRBV12-4 and TRBJ2-3, with 15 bases aligning to TRBD2. The receptor was isolated from a woman aged 18-35 years in good health. Sequencing was carried out using CD4+ T cells sorted from blood. Here the CDR3 DNA reads TGTGCCAGCAGTTTATACTTGGGACTAGCGGGAGGAAGTAGCACAGATACGCAGTATTTT. It encodes CASSLYLGLAGGSSTDTQYF.